This T cell receptor (beta chain) is from a study of CD8+ T cells in alopecia areata. Study-level background: Administration of oral tofacitinib to treated patients was at 5 to 10 mg twice daily.

Study results and caveats: Whereas mice showed it more clearly, TCR sharing across patients was murkier, possibly because of HLA. When scalp samples are sequenced, resident alphabeta T cells of normal skin are also captured.

In each case, RNA was isolated and then reverse transcribed into cDNA as the sequencing template. TCRdb's table, derived via immunoSEQ multiplex PCR, lists solely in-frame clones and lacks some. The table has 160,000 or so clones, about 67% seen once. About this clone: Antigen unknown.

The CDR3 consists of 16 residues. Trimming stripped 2 bases from V and 3 bases from J, with 14 bases between. Germline CDR1 is MNHEY and CDR2 is SMNVEV (reference sequence). The chain carries TRBV27 and TRBJ1-5; no reliable D call. The sample was CD8+ T cells sorted from blood, taken at week 0. The receptor was isolated from a human donor with alopecia areata. The chain's CDR3 is CASSLASGELNQPQHF. CDR3 nucleotide sequence: TGTGCCAGCAGTTTAGCGTCAGGAGAACTCAATCAGCCCCAGCATTTT.